One sample yielded the 31 T cell receptor beta chains listed below, sequenced in a study of T-cell memory formation after mild COVID-19. TCRdb independently ran MiXCR on the 5' RACE reads; one entry per CDR3 protein. The table lists fewer than 200,000 distinct CDR3 sequences, roughly a fifth of them singletons. Sequencing used PBMCs or a T cell subset sorted from them (not recorded which). All receptors derive from an adult woman who had mild COVID-19 (a few samples of this study predate the infection). Cell type and time point are not known.

This clonotype was seen more than once but under ten times. The chain links TRBV6-1 to TRBJ1-1, with no clear D. This CDR3 is 16 amino acids long. Germline assignment: CDR1 MNHNS and CDR2 SASEGT. Trimming left V 2 bases short and J 1 base short, with 14 bases between. CDR3 coding DNA: TGTGCCAGCAGTGAATATGAGGACGGAGGGAACACTGAAGCTTTCTTT. It codes for CASSEYEDGGNTEAFF.

This clonotype has a handful of counts. The chain combines TRBV7-9 with TRBJ1-1, with TRBD1 identical over 7 bases. The germline V gene encodes CDR1 SEHNR and CDR2 FQNEAQ (reference sequence). V shed 4 bases and J 5 bases; nucleotides not matched to a gene: 16. The CDR3 is 17 amino acids. In nucleotides, the CDR3 is TGTGCCAGCAGCTCCCCGCTTAAAGGGGGCGCTGATACTGAAGCTTTCTTT. This sequence encodes CASSSPLKGGADTEAFF.

This clonotype was seen more than once but under ten times. The chain combines TRBV4-3 with TRBJ2-1; 7 bases match TRBD1. V shed 4 bases and J 5 bases; nucleotides not matched to a gene: 8. CDR1 and CDR2 from the germline V gene are LGHNA and YSLEER. CDR3 size: 15 residues. Written as DNA, the CDR3 is TGCGCCAGCAGCCCGAGGACAGGCAGGGACAATGAGCAGTTCTTC. Translating it yields CASSPRTGRDNEQFF.

The table lists this clonotype with a few counts. The rearrangement joins TRBV7-9 to TRBJ2-7, with D possibly called TRBD1 or TRBD2 (6 bases each). The CDR3 spans 13 residues. Between the trimmed V and J ends, which lost 6 bases and 5 bases, there was a span of 14 bases. The V gene's germline CDR1 is SEHNR and CDR2 FQNEAQ (reference sequence). This chain's CDR3 is CASSTQGRHEQYF. DNA for the CDR3: TGTGCCAGCAGTACCCAGGGGAGGCACGAGCAGTACTTC.

The sample holds a few counts of this clonotype. CDR3 sequence: CASSLLLAGNTGELFF. CDR3 nucleotides: TGTGCCAGCAGCTTACTCCTAGCGGGGAACACCGGGGAGCTGTTTTTT. The J gene is TRBJ2-2, the V gene TRBV7-9; 8 bases match TRBD2. In germline, CDR1 is SEHNR, CDR2 FQNEAQ (reference sequence). Trimming cost V 2 bases and J 1 base; bases outside gene matches: 3. The CDR3 has 16 amino acids.

This clonotype has a handful of counts. The V gene is TRBV5-1, the J gene TRBJ2-7; D could derive from TRBD1 or TRBD2 (6 bases each). V dropped 3 bases and J dropped 3 bases, with 19 bases sitting between them. CDR1 and CDR2 (germline): SGHRS, YFSETQ. The CDR3 runs 16 residues. This CDR3 reads CASSSGVQGINYEQYF. CDR3 sequence (DNA): TGCGCCAGCAGCTCGGGGGTCCAGGGGATTAACTACGAGCAGTACTTC.

Only a few counts were recorded for this clonotype. The chain recombines TRBV5-1 with TRBJ2-2, with 9 nucleotides matching TRBD1. V was clipped by 0 bases and J by 3 bases; unmatched bases: 9. The CDR3 sequence is 18 residues long. Germline-derived CDR1 and CDR2 are SGHRS and YFSETQ. The CDR3 DNA reads as TGCGCCAGCAGCTTGGTTAAACCGGGACAGGGTGACACCGGGGAGCTGTTTTTT. It specifies CASSLVKPGQGDTGELFF.

This clonotype was counted a few times. This sequence joins TRBV27 and TRBJ2-1; TRBD1 aligns across 7 bases. V dropped 5 bases and J dropped 4; count of bases not matched to a gene: 8. There are 15 residues in the CDR3. Germline-derived CDR1 and CDR2 are MNHEY and SMNVEV (reference sequence). The DNA for the CDR3 is TGTGCCAGCAGTCCGGGACAGACTTTATACAATGAGCAGTTCTTC. As protein: CASSPGQTLYNEQFF.

This clonotype was observed a handful of times. V is TRBV3-1 and J is TRBJ1-1; D is undetermined. CDR1 LGHDT and CDR2 YNNKEL come from the germline V gene (reference sequence). V dropped 6 bases and J dropped 1 base, with 6 bases sitting between them. The CDR3 consists of 12 residues. DNA for the CDR3: TGTGCCAGCAGGGCGTGGAACACTGAAGCTTTCTTT. Encoded protein: CASRAWNTEAFF.

The chain employs TRBV6-5 and TRBJ2-7; TRBD2 is a possible D gene (5 bases). With 0 bases removed from V and 5 bases from J, the gap between germline ends came to 17 bases. There are 16 residues in the CDR3. CDR1 and CDR2 from the germline V gene are MNHEY and SVGAGI. The CDR3 region is CASSYSRGLRGNEQYF. The DNA of the CDR3 is TGTGCCAGCAGTTACTCGAGAGGACTCCGGGGAAACGAGCAGTACTTC.

The chain couples TRBV29-1 to TRBJ2-3; 9 nucleotides line up with TRBD1. Trimming cost V 5 bases and J 1 base; bases outside gene matches: 7. CDR3 size: 15 residues. Per germline, CDR1 SQVTM and CDR2 ANQGSEA. CDR3 sequence (DNA): TGCAGCGTTCGCGACCGGGACAGGGGCACAGATACGCAGTATTTT. It codes for CSVRDRDRGTDTQYF.

This clonotype was detected ten times or more. This chain connects TRBV9 to TRBJ2-1; unclear D gene. The CDR3 spans 14 residues. V was cut by 0 bases and J by 4 bases, with 8 bases left in between. Germline-derived CDR1 and CDR2 are SGDLS and YYNGEE. The CDR3 protein is CASSVDDIYNEQFF. CDR3 nucleotide sequence: TGTGCCAGCAGCGTAGATGACATTTACAATGAGCAGTTCTTC.

This clonotype was detected many times. The V gene is TRBV9, the J gene TRBJ1-2; TRBD1 matches at 12 bases. Germline V gene sequence: CDR1 SGDLS, CDR2 YYNGEE. The trim removed 2 bases at V and 3 bases at J, leaving 5 bases unmatched. CDR3 length: 16 residues. CDR3 DNA: TGTGCCAGCAGCGTGGGGACAGGGGGCGCCCACTATGGCTACACCTTC. It encodes CASSVGTGGAHYGYTF.

This clonotype was counted only a few times. The chain recombines TRBV12-3 or TRBV12-4 with TRBJ2-5; 10 positions agree with TRBD1. V was clipped by 5 bases and J by 10 bases; unmatched bases: 7. The CDR3 covers 13 residues. CDR3 in amino acids: CASSGTGVRGQYF. The CDR3 DNA reads as TGTGCCAGCAGTGGGACAGGGGTCAGGGGCCAGTACTTC.

The rearrangement uses TRBV6-5 and TRBJ2-1; unclear D gene. Trimming removed 2 bases from V and 6 bases from J, with 11 bases in between. This CDR3 has 14 amino acids. Germline V gene lookup returns CDR1 MNHEY and CDR2 SVGAGI. The CDR3 DNA follows: TGTGCCAGCAGTTACGGCGGAAATTTCAATGAGCAGTTCTTC. It codes for CASSYGGNFNEQFF.

This clonotype was picked up a small number of times. The chain links TRBV20-1 to TRBJ2-5; TRBD1 matches 9 bases. Germline loops: CDR1 DFQATT, CDR2 SNEGSKA (reference sequence). V lost 0 bases and J lost 5; bases outside the gene matches: 7. The length of the CDR3 is 15 residues. CDR3 sequence reads: CSAREDRGAWETQYF. CDR3 sequence (DNA): TGCAGTGCTAGAGAAGACAGGGGGGCCTGGGAGACCCAGTACTTC.

This chain joins TRBV11-2 and TRBJ2-3, with 7 bases that match TRBD2. Germline CDR1 reads SGHAT; CDR2 reads FQNNGV. This CDR3 is 17 amino acids long. V dropped 4 bases and J dropped 4; count of bases not matched to a gene: 14. CDR3 in DNA: TGTGCCAGCAGCTCACAGTGGCTAGCGGTAGGATCAGATACGCAGTATTTT. The encoded protein is CASSSQWLAVGSDTQYF.

The table lists this clonotype with a few counts. This sequence joins TRBV4-1 and TRBJ2-5; D is ambiguous. CDR3 size: 13 residues. V lost 2 bases to trimming and J lost 0 bases, with 4 bases between them. Germline CDR1 reads MGHRA; CDR2 reads YSYEKL. DNA of the CDR3: TGCGCCAGCAGCCAACCTTACCAAGAGACCCAGTACTTC. It codes for CASSQPYQETQYF.

This clonotype has only one observation. The chain carries TRBV25-1 and TRBJ1-1; D gene ambiguous. The CDR3 totals 11 residues. CDR1 is MGHDK and CDR2 is SYGVNS in the germline V gene. The V end was cut by 5 bases, the J end by 11 bases, with 12 bases between. The CDR3 DNA follows: TGTGCCAGCAGTATCTACTTCGGGGCTTTCTTT. Translation: CASSIYFGAFF. The whole variable domain, remainder taken from reference TRBV25-1 and TRBJ1-1, is EADIYQTPRYLVIGTGKKITLECSQTMGHDKMYWYQQDPGMELHLIHYSYGVNSTEKGDLSSESTVSRIRTEHFPLTLESARPSHTSQYLCASSIYFGAFFGQGTRLTVV.

This clonotype has only a few counts. The rearrangement links TRBV19 to TRBJ2-3, with 8 bases that match TRBD2. V gave up 0 bases and J gave up 6 bases; unmatched junction bases: 5. The CDR3 contains 15 residues. Germline CDR1 is LNHDA and CDR2 is SQIVND (reference sequence). Written as DNA, the CDR3 is TGTGCCAGTAGTATAGACGGGGGGGCCCGGGATACGCAGTATTTT. This encodes CASSIDGGARDTQYF.

The table lists this clonotype with many counts. The rearrangement uses TRBV5-1 and TRBJ2-1; TRBD2 might be the D (5 bases). Trimming removed 0 bases at V and 5 bases at J, with 6 bases between. Germline lookup yields CDR1 SGHRS and CDR2 YFSETQ. The CDR3 sequence is 13 residues long. The chain's CDR3 is CASSLVRDNEQFF. The DNA of the CDR3 is TGCGCCAGCAGCTTGGTGCGGGACAATGAGCAGTTCTTC.

This clonotype turned up a few times. The chain has TRBV7-9 and TRBJ2-6; the D gene is possibly TRBD1 (5 bases). CDR3 length: 14 residues. V lost 3 bases, J lost 2 bases, and 5 bases lay in between. The germline gives CDR1 SEHNR, CDR2 FQNEAQ (reference sequence). The CDR3 DNA follows: TGTGCCAGCAGCTTGGGGCCTGGGGCCAACGTCCTGACTTTC. Its translation: CASSLGPGANVLTF.

The chain couples TRBV6-5 to TRBJ2-7, with 7 bases aligning to TRBD2. Looked up from germline, CDR1 is MNHEY and CDR2 is SVGAGI. CDR3 length: 18 amino acids. J gave up 2 bases and V 6 bases, and 19 bases lay outside the gene matches. The CDR3 nucleotides read TGTGCCAGCAGCCCACGCCGCCCTCAAGCGGGAACCACCTACGAGCAGTACTTC. Its translation is CASSPRRPQAGTTYEQYF.

The chain has TRBV7-3 and TRBJ2-1, with 16 bases identical to TRBD2. Germline V CDR1 and CDR2: SGHTA, FQGTGA. V gave up 4 bases and J gave up 8 bases; unmatched junction bases: 8. The CDR3 contains 17 residues. The CDR3 nucleotides are TGTGCCAGCAGCTCGGGACTAGCGGGGGGGCCTAGTGATGAGCAGTTCTTC. It encodes CASSSGLAGGPSDEQFF.

The chain is built from TRBV7-2 and TRBJ2-3; D not certain. This CDR3 region has 15 residues. Per the germline V gene, CDR1 is SGHTA and CDR2 is FQGNSA. V gave up 5 bases and J gave up 1 base, with 13 bases separating them. CDR3 loop: CASSRYSLGTDTQYF. The CDR3 DNA reads as TGTGCCAGCAGCCGCTATAGCTTAGGCACAGATACGCAGTATTTT.

This clonotype was observed a handful of times. The chain uses TRBV29-1 and TRBJ1-2, with D hard to call. This CDR3 is built from 13 residues. CDR1 SQVTM and CDR2 ANQGSEA come from the germline V gene. V lost 7 bases and J lost 7, with 19 bases in between. The CDR3 loop is CSAIFHVVGGYTF. CDR3 bases: TGCAGCGCCATATTCCATGTTGTAGGTGGCTACACCTTC. Looking up the rest from reference TRBV29-1 and TRBJ1-2 gives the full variable domain: SAVISQKPSRDICQRGTSLTIQCQVDSQVTMMFWYRQQPGQSLTLIATANQGSEATYESGFVIDKFPISRPNLTFSTLTVSNMSPEDSSIYLCSAIFHVVGGYTFGSGTRLTVV.

The V call is TRBV4-1, the J call TRBJ2-4; TRBD2 might be the D (5 bases). This CDR3 contains 13 residues. V dropped 7 bases and J dropped 2 bases, with 9 bases sitting between them. In germline, CDR1 is MGHRA, CDR2 YSYEKL. The chain's CDR3 is CASTGETKNIQYF. CDR3 sequence (DNA): TGCGCCAGCACCGGGGAAACCAAAAACATTCAGTACTTC.

V usage is TRBV2 and J usage is TRBJ2-7; D is perhaps TRBD1 (6 bases). V was cut by 3 bases and J by 0 bases, with 9 bases left in between. This CDR3 is 14 amino acids long. Germline V CDR1 and CDR2: SNHLY, FYNNEI. The CDR3 coding sequence is TGTGCCAGCAGTGAGGGGGCGAGCTCCTACGAGCAGTACTTC. Amino acids: CASSEGASSYEQYF.

This chain links TRBV11-2 with TRBJ2-1, with D tentatively TRBD1 or TRBD2 (6 bases each). The CDR3 sequence is 13 residues long. Trimming left V 1 base short and J 10 bases short, with 11 bases between. In germline, CDR1 is SGHAT, CDR2 FQNNGV. CDR3 nucleotide sequence: TGTGCCAGCAGCTTAGGGGGGGCAAAAGAGCAGTTCTTC. This codes for CASSLGGAKEQFF.

Here the CDR3 reads CASSDAPGLAGGAGELFF. For the CDR3, the DNA is TGTGCCAGCAGTGACGCCCCGGGACTAGCGGGGGGGGCCGGGGAGCTGTTTTTT. The chain recombines TRBV12-3 or TRBV12-4 with TRBJ2-2, with 16 nucleotides matching TRBD2. The V and J ends lost 5 bases and 6 bases, in that order; junction bases with no gene match: 9. The CDR3 has 18 residues.

This clonotype was counted only a few times. The chain combines TRBV24-1 with TRBJ2-1; 7 nucleotides line up with TRBD2. The CDR3 length is 16 residues. Losses at the gene ends were 9 bases for V and 2 bases for J; bases not matched to a gene: 12. Germline lookup yields CDR1 KGHDR and CDR2 SFDVKD. The CDR3 nucleotides read TGTGCCACCGAGGGCGAGGACGGGAGGACCTACAATGAGCAGTTCTTC. Translating gives CATEGEDGRTYNEQFF.